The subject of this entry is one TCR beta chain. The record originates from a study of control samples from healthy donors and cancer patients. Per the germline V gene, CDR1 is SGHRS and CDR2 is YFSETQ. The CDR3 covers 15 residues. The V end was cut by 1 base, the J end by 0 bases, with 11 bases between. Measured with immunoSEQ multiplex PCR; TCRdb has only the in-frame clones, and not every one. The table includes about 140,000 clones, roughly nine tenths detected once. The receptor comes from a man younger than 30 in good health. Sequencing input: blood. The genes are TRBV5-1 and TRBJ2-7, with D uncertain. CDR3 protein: CASSLLDPSSYEQYF. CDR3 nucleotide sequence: TGCGCCAGCAGCTTGTTGGACCCGAGCTCCTACGAGCAGTACTTC.